This TCR beta chain was found in a study of T cell clonotyping in hematopoietic cell transplantation. Study details: Pretransplant recipient samples were taken after cytoreduction. Study outcomes and limitations: Few recipient clonotypes overlapped donors; over 95% were de novo at given depth.

The germline gives CDR1 SQVTM, CDR2 ANQGSEA. This CDR3 has 12 residues. In regard to this clone: Its antigen is as yet unknown.

TCRdb's table, derived via immunoSEQ multiplex PCR, lists solely in-frame clones and lacks some. The sample has around 7,000 clones, approximately 86% seen once; the top ten hold less than 4%. Time point meaning: recipient sample about 28 days before transplant, after cytoreduction. The TCR sequence derives from a man between 25 and 39 years old with acute myeloid leukemia. Some clones in this sample may be carry-over from other donors' samples. The chain links TRBV29-1 to TRBJ2-3; tentative D call: TRBD1 (6 bases). The sequences come from peripheral blood mononuclear cells, collected before stem cell transplant. The CDR3 region is CRVGQSTDTQYF. The CDR3 coding sequence is TGCAGGGTAGGACAGAGCACAGATACGCAGTATTTT.